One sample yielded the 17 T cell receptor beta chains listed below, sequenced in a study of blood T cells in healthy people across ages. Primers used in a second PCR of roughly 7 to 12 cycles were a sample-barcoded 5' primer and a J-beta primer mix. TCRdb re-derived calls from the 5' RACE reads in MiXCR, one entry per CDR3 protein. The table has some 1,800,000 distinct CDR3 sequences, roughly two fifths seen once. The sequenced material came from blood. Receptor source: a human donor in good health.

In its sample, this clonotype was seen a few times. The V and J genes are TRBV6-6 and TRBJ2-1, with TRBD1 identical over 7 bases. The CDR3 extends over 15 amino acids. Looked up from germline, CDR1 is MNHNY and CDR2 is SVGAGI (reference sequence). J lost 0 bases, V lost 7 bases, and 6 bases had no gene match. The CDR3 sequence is CASTLQGTSYNEQFF. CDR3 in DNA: TGTGCCAGCACCTTACAGGGGACCTCCTACAATGAGCAGTTCTTC.

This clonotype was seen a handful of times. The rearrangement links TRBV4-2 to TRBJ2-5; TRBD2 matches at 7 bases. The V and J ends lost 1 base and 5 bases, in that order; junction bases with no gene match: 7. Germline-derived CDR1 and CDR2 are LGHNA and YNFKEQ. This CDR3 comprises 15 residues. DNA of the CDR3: TGTGCCAGCAGCCAAGGCCTGGGACTATTGGAGACCCAGTACTTC. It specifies CASSQGLGLLETQYF.

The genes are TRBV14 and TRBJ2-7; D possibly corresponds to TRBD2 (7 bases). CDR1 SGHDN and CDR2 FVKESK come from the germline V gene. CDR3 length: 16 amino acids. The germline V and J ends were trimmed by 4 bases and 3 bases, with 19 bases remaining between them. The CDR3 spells CASSRGGAGYSYEQYF. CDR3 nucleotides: TGTGCCAGCAGCCGTGGGGGGGCCGGTTATAGCTACGAGCAGTACTTC.

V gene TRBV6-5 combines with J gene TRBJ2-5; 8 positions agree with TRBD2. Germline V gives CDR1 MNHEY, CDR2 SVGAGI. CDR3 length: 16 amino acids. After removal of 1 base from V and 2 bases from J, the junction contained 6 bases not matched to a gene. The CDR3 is CASSYYRRGVQETQYF. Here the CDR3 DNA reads TGTGCCAGCAGTTACTATCGGCGGGGGGTACAAGAGACCCAGTACTTC.

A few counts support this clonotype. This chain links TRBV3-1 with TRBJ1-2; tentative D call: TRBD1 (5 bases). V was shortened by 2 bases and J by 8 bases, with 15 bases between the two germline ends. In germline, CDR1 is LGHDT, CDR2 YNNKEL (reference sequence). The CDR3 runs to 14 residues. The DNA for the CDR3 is TGTGCCAGCAGCCAACCCGGGGCGGGTTACGGCTACACCTTC. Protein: CASSQPGAGYGYTF.

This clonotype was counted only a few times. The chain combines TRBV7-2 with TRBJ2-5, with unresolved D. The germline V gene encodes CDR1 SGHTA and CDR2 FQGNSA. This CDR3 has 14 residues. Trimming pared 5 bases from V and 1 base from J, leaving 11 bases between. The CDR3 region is CASSLQLVQETQYF. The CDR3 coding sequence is TGTGCCAGCAGCCTACAATTGGTCCAAGAGACCCAGTACTTC.

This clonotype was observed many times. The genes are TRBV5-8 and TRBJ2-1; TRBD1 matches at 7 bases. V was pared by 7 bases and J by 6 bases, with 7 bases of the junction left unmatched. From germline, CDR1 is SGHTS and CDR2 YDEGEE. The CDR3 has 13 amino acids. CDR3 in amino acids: CASPLRGLNEQFF. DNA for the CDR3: TGTGCCAGCCCCTTAAGGGGGCTCAATGAGCAGTTCTTC.

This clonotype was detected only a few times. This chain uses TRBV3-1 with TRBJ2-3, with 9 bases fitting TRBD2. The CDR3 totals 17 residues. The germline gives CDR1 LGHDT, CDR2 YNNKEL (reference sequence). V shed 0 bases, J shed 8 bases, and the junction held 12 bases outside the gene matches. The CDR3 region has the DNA TGTGCCAGCAGCCAAGATCACTCGACTAGCGGCCTACTTACGCAGTATTTT. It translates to CASSQDHSTSGLLTQYF.

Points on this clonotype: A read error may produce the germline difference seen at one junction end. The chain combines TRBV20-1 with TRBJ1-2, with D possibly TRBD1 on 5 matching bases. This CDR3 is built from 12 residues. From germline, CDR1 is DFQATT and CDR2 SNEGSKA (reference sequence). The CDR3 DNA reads TGCAGGGCTAGGGGCGCTAACTATGGCTACACCTTC. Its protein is CRARGANYGYTF.

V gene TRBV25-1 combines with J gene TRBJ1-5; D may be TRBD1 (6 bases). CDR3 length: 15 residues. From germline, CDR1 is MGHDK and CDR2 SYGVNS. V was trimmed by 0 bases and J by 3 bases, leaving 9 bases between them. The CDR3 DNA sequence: TGTGCCAGCAGTGAATATAGGGACATCAATCAGCCCCAGCATTTT. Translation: CASSEYRDINQPQHF.

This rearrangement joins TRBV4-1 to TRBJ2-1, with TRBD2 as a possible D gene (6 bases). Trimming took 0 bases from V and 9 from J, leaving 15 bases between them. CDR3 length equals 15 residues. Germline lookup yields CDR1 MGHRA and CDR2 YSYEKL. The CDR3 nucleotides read TGCGCCAGCAGCCAAGAGCGGAGGGTCGTCAGTGAGCAGTTCTTC. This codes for CASSQERRVVSEQFF.

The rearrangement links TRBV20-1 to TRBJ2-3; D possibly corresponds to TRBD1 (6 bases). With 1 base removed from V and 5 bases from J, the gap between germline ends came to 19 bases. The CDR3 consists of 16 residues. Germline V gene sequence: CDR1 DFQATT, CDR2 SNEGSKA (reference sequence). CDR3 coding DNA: TGCAGTGCTAGAGTACAGGGCCCTGCAGGAGAAGATACGCAGTATTTT. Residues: CSARVQGPAGEDTQYF.

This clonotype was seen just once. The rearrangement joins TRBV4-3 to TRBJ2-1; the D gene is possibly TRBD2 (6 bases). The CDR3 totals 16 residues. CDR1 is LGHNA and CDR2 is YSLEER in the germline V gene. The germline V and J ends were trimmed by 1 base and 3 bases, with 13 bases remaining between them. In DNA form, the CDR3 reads TGCGCCAGCAGCCAAGTTGGGCGGGGAATCTACAATGAGCAGTTCTTC. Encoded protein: CASSQVGRGIYNEQFF.

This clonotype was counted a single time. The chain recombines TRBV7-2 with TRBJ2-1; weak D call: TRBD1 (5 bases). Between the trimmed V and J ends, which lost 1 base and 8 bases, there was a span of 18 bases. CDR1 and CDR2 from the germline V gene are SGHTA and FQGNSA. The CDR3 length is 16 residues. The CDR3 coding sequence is TGTGCCAGCAGCTTAGAGTTTGGGCAGGGAATCGATGAGCAGTTCTTC. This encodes CASSLEFGQGIDEQFF.

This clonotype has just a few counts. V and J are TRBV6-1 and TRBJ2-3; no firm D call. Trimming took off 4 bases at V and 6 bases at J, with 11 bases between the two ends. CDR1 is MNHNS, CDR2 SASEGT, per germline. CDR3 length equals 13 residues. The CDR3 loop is CASSAGPGDTQYF. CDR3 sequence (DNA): TGTGCCAGCAGTGCCGGCCCCGGGGATACGCAGTATTTT.

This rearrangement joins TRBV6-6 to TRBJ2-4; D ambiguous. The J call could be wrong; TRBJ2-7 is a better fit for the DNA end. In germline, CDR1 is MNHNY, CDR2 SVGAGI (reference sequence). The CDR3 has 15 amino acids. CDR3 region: CASSSPTLSFYEQYF. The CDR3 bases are TGTGCCAGCAGTTCCCCCACCCTCAGTTTTTACGAGCAGTACTTC.

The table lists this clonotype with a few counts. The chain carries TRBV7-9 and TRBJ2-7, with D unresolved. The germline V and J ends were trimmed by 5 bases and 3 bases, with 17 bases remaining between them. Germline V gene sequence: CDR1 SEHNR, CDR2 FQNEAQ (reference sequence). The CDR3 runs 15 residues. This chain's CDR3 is CASSPLSSLYYEQYF. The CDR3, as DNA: TGTGCCAGCAGCCCACTCTCATCCCTCTACTACGAGCAGTACTTC.